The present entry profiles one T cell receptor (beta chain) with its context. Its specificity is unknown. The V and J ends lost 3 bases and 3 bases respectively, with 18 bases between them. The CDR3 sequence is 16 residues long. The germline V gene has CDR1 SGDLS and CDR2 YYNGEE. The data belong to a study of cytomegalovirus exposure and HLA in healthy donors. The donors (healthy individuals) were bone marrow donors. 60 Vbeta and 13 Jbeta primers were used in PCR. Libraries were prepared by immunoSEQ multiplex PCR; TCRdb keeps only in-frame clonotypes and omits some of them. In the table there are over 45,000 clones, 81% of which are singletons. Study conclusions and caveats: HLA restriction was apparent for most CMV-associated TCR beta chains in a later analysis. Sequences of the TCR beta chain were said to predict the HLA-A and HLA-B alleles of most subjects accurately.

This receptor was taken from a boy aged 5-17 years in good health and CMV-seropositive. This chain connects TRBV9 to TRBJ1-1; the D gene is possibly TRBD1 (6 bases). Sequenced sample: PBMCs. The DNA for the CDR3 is TGTGCCAGCAGCGCCAGGGGAGAGGATGTTTACACTGAAGCTTTCTTT. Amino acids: CASSARGEDVYTEAFF.